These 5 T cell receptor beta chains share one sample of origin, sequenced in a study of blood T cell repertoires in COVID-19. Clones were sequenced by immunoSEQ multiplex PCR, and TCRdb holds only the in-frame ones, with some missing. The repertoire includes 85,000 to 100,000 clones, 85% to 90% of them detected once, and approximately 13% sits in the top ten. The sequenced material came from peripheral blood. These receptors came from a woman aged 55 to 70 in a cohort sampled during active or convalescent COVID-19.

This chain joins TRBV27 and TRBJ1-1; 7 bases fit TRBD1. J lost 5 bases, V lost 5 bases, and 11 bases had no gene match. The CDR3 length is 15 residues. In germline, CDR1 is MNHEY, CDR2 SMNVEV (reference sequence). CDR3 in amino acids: CASSARQGSLTEAFF. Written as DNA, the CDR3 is TGTGCCAGCAGTGCACGACAGGGTAGCCTAACTGAAGCTTTCTTT.

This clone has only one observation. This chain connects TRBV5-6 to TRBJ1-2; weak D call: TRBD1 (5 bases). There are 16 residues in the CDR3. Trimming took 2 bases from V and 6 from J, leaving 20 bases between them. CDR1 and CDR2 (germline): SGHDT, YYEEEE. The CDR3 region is CASSFGRGSAPNGYTF. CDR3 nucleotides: TGTGCCAGCAGCTTCGGGAGGGGATCGGCCCCAAATGGCTACACCTTC.

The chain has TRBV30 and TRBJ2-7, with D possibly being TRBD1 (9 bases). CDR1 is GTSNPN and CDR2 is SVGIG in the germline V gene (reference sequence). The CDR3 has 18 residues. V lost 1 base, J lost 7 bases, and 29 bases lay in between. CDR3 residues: CAWSARGDRAMTFGEQYF. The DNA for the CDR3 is TGTGCCTGGAGTGCGCGGGGGGACAGGGCTATGACCTTTGGGGAGCAGTACTTC.

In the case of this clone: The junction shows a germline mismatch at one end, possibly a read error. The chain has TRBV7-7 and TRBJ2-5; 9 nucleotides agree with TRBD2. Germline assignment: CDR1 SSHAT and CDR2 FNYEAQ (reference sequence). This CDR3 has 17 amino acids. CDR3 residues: CASSSLGGRVGSETQYF. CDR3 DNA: TGTGCTAGCAGCTCGCTTGGCGGGAGGGTCGGAAGTGAGACCCAGTACTTC.

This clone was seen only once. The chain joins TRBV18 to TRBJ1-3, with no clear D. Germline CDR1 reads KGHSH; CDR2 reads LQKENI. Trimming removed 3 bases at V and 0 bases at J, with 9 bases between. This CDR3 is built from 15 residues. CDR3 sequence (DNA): TGTGCCAGCTCACCGAGGGTTAGCTCTGGAAACACCATATATTTT. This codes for CASSPRVSSGNTIYF.